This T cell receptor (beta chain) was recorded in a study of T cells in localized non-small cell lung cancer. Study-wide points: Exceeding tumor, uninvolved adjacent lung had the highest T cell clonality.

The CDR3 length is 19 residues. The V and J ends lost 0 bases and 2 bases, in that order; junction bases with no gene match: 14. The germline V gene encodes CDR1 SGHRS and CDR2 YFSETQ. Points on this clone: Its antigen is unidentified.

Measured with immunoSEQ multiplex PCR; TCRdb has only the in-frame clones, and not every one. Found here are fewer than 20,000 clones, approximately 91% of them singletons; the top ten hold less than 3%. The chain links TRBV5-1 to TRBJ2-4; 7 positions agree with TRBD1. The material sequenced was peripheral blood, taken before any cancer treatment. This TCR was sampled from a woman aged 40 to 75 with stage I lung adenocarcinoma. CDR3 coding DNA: TGCGCCAGCAGCTTGGACTTGACAGGGCTGGGCACCTCCAAAAACATTCAGTACTTC. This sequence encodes CASSLDLTGLGTSKNIQYF.